A selection of T cell receptor beta chains follows, all from one sample in a study of neurological immune-mediated disorders. TCRdb re-called the 5' RACE reads with MiXCR, one entry per CDR3 protein. This table holds approximately 47,000 distinct CDR3 sequences, approximately 11% found once. The sequencing input was PBMCs. These receptors were taken from a male donor with HTLV-1-associated myelopathy (HAM/TSP). Both conserved end residues are part of each CDR3. D genes are given only for firm matches. A row's size may be missing; if present it is once, few, many or a size class.

J	D	V	size	DNA	CDR3
TRBJ1-2	.	TRBV29-1	many	TGCGGGGGGCAGGGAGAGGCTTATGGCTACACCTTC	CGGQGEAYGYTF
TRBJ2-5	TRBD1	TRBV4-1	.	TGCGCCAGCAGCCGAGCCGGGACAGGCCAAGAGACCCAGTACTTC	CASSRAGTGQETQYF
TRBJ2-1	.	TRBV5-1	many	TGCGCCAGCAGCTTGGACCGGTCCTACAATGAGCAGTTCTTC	CASSLDRSYNEQFF
TRBJ1-1	.	TRBV12-5	many	TGTGCTAGTGGTTCTCAAATAAACAGCGAGATGAACACTGAAGCTTTCTTT	CASGSQINSEMNTEAFF
TRBJ2-5	.	TRBV2	.	TGTGCCAGCTTCCCACGGGACGGGGTCCAAGAGAACCAGTACTTC	CASFPRDGVQENQYF
TRBJ1-4	.	TRBV7-9	many	TGTGCCAGCAGCCCGTCAGGAAGAAATAATGAAAAACTGTTTTTT	CASSPSGRNNEKLFF
TRBJ2-3	TRBD1	TRBV20-1	many	TGCAGTGCTCGTCACCAACTGACAGGGGCCAGGAGCACAGATACGCAGTATTTT	CSARHQLTGARSTDTQYF
TRBJ2-5	.	TRBV20-1	many	TGCAGTGCTAGTTTATTCATGGGGGGAGAGACCCAGTACTTC	CSASLFMGGETQYF
TRBJ2-6	.	TRBV5-1	many	TGCGCCAGCAGCTTCGACTCTGGGGCCAACGTCCTGACTTTC	CASSFDSGANVLTF
TRBJ2-3	.	TRBV5-1	many	TGCGCCAGCAGCTCCACCGGTGATAGCTCAGATACGCAGTATTTT	CASSSTGDSSDTQYF
TRBJ1-3	.	TRBV4-2	.	TGTGCCAGCAGCCAAGGGTCGGGGTTTAACACCATATATTTT	CASSQGSGFNTIYF
TRBJ2-5	.	TRBV20-1	many	TGCAGTGCTAGAGATTATCAGAGGGGAGAGACCCAGTACTTC	CSARDYQRGETQYF
TRBJ1-1	TRBD1	TRBV20-1	many	TGCAGTGCTAGAAGCGACAGGGAAGAGACTGAAGCTTTCTTT	CSARSDREETEAFF
TRBJ1-1	TRBD1	TRBV20-1	medium-sized	TGCAGTGCTAGAACGGGACAGGGAGACACTGAAGCTTTCTTT	CSARTGQGDTEAFF
TRBJ1-5	.	TRBV20-1	.	TGCAGTGCTAGAGATGGCGGAGGTCCTGCCTATCAGCCCCAGCATTTT	CSARDGGGPAYQPQHF
TRBJ2-5	.	TRBV5-1	many	TGCGCCAGCAGCTACCAATCCGGGACCCGAGGGGGAGAGACCCAGTACTTC	CASSYQSGTRGGETQYF
TRBJ2-3	.	TRBV9	many	TGTGCCAGCAGCGTAGGGGCATGGGGCACAGATACGCAGTATTTT	CASSVGAWGTDTQYF
TRBJ2-3	.	TRBV18	few	TGTGCCAGCTCACACTGGGGCAGGGAGACAGATACGCAGTATTTT	CASSHWGRETDTQYF
TRBJ2-4	TRBD2	TRBV6-1	many	TGTGCCAGCAGTGAATGGCGGGGGACGGGTGTAGCCAAAAACATTCAGTACTTC	CASSEWRGTGVAKNIQYF
TRBJ1-2	.	TRBV20-1	many	TGCAGTGCTAGCGGGGGAAACTATGGCTACACCTTC	CSASGGNYGYTF
TRBJ2-5	.	TRBV5-1	many	TGCGCCAGCAGCTTGGTGTTCCGGTCCCAAGAGACCCAGTACTTC	CASSLVFRSQETQYF
TRBJ1-1	.	TRBV18	.	TGTGCCAACTCACTTCAGGGGATGAACACTGAAGCTTTCTTT	CANSLQGMNTEAFF
TRBJ1-1	.	TRBV3-1	few	TGTGCCAGCAGCCAATCGGATGGACCTCCTGAAGCTTTCTTT	CASSQSDGPPEAFF
TRBJ1-1	.	TRBV2	many	TGTGCCAGCGGGAGGGAGGTGAACACTGAAGCTTTCTTT	CASGREVNTEAFF
TRBJ2-3	.	TRBV5-1	many	TGCGCCAGCAGCTTGGACAGGGCCCGCACAGATACGCAGTATTTT	CASSLDRARTDTQYF
TRBJ1-5	.	TRBV20-1	many	TGCAGTGCTAGCGGGCAGAGGTTCAATCAGCCCCAGCATTTT	CSASGQRFNQPQHF
TRBJ1-1	.	TRBV3-1	many	TGTGCCAGCAGCCTGGCAGGGGTGTCTGAAGCTTTCTTT	CASSLAGVSEAFF
TRBJ1-5	TRBD1	TRBV6-1	many	TGTGCCAGCAGTGCCTCGGGACAGAATAATCAGCCCCAGCATTTT	CASSASGQNNQPQHF
TRBJ2-7	TRBD2	TRBV6-2/TRBV6-3	.	TGTGCCAGCAGTTACCACCGACTAGCGCACTCCTACGAGCAGTACTTC	CASSYHRLAHSYEQYF
TRBJ2-2	.	TRBV7-6	many	TGTGCCAGCAGCTTAGAAGGGGGGGCTGCTGACACCGGGGAGCTGTTTTTT	CASSLEGGAADTGELFF
TRBJ1-5	.	TRBV20-1	many	TGCAGTGCTAGGGCCTCCAATCAGCCCCAGCATTTT	CSARASNQPQHF
TRBJ1-1	TRBD1	TRBV29-1	many	TGCAGCACTCGACAGGGGTATGACACTGAAGCTTTCTTT	CSTRQGYDTEAFF
TRBJ2-5	.	TRBV25-1	few	TGTGCCAGCAGTGCTCCGAGGGCGTGGGAGACCCAGTACTTC	CASSAPRAWETQYF
TRBJ1-4	TRBD1	TRBV15	.	TGTGCCACCAGAAACAGGGGCGGTAGTGAAAAACTGTTTTTT	CATRNRGGSEKLFF
TRBJ1-5	.	TRBV10-3	many	TGTGCCATCAGGGGACTTAGCAATCAGCCCCAGCATTTT	CAIRGLSNQPQHF
TRBJ2-7	.	TRBV27	many	TGTGCCAGCAGTAGGGGGGGCGAGCAGTACTTC	CASSRGGEQYF
TRBJ2-3	.	TRBV7-7	many	TGTGCCAGCAGCTTGGGGGGCGAAGATACGCAGTATTTT	CASSLGGEDTQYF
TRBJ2-5	.	TRBV7-6	.	TGTGCCAGCAGCTTGGCCTTTAGTGAGACCCAGTACTTC	CASSLAFSETQYF
TRBJ2-7	.	TRBV6-2/TRBV6-3	many	TGTGCCAGCAGTTCCAATTCCGGGACGCCGACCTACGAGCAGTACTTC	CASSSNSGTPTYEQYF
TRBJ2-2	TRBD1	TRBV18	.	TGTGCCAGCTCAGCCGGGACAGGGAACACCGGGGAGCTGTTTTTT	CASSAGTGNTGELFF